This T cell receptor beta chain is from a study of CD8 T cells in Susac syndrome. Study findings and constraints: Approximately 16 Susac-specific public clones were found in total CD8+ repertoires and roughly five in CD8+ TEMRA repertoires.

High-throughput TCR beta sequencing covered peripheral CD8+ and CD4+ T cells. Negative isolation yielded CD4+ and CD8+ T cells, and FACS enriched TEMRA cells. Regarding this clonotype: Its antigen is as yet unknown.

RNA was extracted with the RNeasy kit, and a quantity of 0.5 to 1 ug was reverse transcribed using random hexamers. TCRdb re-derived calls from the immunoSEQ multiplex PCR reads in MiXCR, one entry per CDR3 protein. Of about 190,000 distinct CDR3 sequences listed, approximately 95% are singletons. Sequences were obtained from CD8+ T cells from PBMCs. The clonotype originates from a human donor with Susac syndrome.

The CDR3 region is CASSIDPGTYTEAFF. DNA for the CDR3: TGTGCCAGTAGTATAGACCCCGGGACATACACTGAAGCTTTCTTT. The chain links TRBV19 to TRBJ1-1; TRBD1 is a possible D gene (6 bases). Per germline, CDR1 LNHDA and CDR2 SQIVND (reference sequence). The V end was cut by 0 bases, the J end by 3 bases, with 11 bases between. This CDR3 spans 15 amino acids.